This T cell receptor (beta chain) derives from a study of pediatric ulcerative colitis. Across the study: Most patients had pancolitis, and two had left-sided colitis.

During colonoscopy, one to two rectal pinch biopsies were collected. Ulcerative colitis patients received no immunosuppressive medication before the diagnostic colonoscopy. The CDR3 is 14 residues long. Trimming cost V 0 bases and J 1 base, with 7 bases left between them. The germline V gene encodes CDR1 SGHNT and CDR2 YYREEE (reference sequence). TCRdb's table, derived via immunoSEQ multiplex PCR, lists solely in-frame clones and lacks some. The sample holds about 35,000 clones, about 81% seen once. The TCR comes from a boy aged 5-17 years with mild ulcerative colitis. The sample was gut tissue. This sequence joins TRBV5-4 and TRBJ1-1; D is unclear. The CDR3 DNA follows: TGTGCCAGCAGCTTGGGGGCCGCGAACACTGAAGCTTTCTTT. It codes for CASSLGAANTEAFF. The whole variable domain, filled in from reference TRBV5-4 and TRBJ1-1, reads ETGVTQSPTHLIKTRGQQVTLRCSSQSGHNTVSWYQQALGQGPQFIFQYYREEENGRGNFPPRFSGLQFPNYSSELNVNALELDDSALYLCASSLGAANTEAFFGQGTRLTVV.